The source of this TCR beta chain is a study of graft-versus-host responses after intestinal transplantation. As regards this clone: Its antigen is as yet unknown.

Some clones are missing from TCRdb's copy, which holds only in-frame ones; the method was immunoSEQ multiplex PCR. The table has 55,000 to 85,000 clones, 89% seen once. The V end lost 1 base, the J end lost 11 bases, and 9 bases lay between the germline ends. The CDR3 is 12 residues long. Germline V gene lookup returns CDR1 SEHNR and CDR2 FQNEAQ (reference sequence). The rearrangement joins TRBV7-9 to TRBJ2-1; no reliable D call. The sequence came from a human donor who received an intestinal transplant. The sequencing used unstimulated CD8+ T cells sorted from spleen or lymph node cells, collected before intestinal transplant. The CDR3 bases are TGTGCCAGCAGCTTAGTATATAAAAAGCAGTTCTTC. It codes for CASSLVYKKQFF. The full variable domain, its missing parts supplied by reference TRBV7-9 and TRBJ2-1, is DTGVSQNPRHKITKRGQNVTFRCDPISEHNRLYWYRQTLGQGPEFLTYFQNEAQLEKSRLLSDRFSAERPKGSFSTLEIQRTEQGDSAMYLCASSLVYKKQFFGPGTRLTVL.